This record concerns one T cell receptor (beta chain) sequence. No antigen is known for it. Within one base of it there is no much larger clone, and no base qualities were kept. After removal of 5 bases from V and 3 bases from J, the junction retains 5 bases not matched to a gene. Measured from the cysteine to the phenylalanine, the CDR3 is 15 residues long. Here the CDR3 DNA is all that survives: 45 bases in frame from base 1. The CDR1 and CDR2 encoded by the germline V gene (reference sequence) are LNHDA and SQIVND. The sample belongs to a study of blood T cell repertoires in COVID-19 (TCRdb year 2020). At the level of the whole study: Samples covering the acute and convalescent phases of COVID-19 were provided by collaborators in the United States, Italy and Spain. The material from the prospective study consisted of cDNA or gDNA derived from T cells, B-cell-depleted T cells, or PBMCs. Nearly every sample came with metadata listing a de-identified subject ID, COVID-19 status, age in years and sex. The samples were drawn from two sources: the first 160 participants of the ongoing ImmuneRACE study, and 1,000 to 1,500 subjects contributed by 6 global collaborators. The repertoires were released in a freely available public database meant as a resource for research on the immune response to SARS-CoV-2. HLA class I and class II types, where available, came from metadata supplied by the sample provider rather than from assay-based typing. Subjects who had been exposed to COVID-19, were actively infected with it, or had recovered from it provided the deeply sampled blood TCRbeta repertoires that made up the dataset. Overall study outcomes, separate from this receptor: How much clinical and demographic metadata was included differed by source and by participant, and the metadata was provided uncurated.

TCRbeta CDR3 regions were amplified from genomic DNA using the immunoSEQ Assay, a bias-controlled multiplex PCR. For the original study's pipeline: Nucleated cell counts per sample were estimated from amplification of reference gene primers within the assay. Sequence reads were collapsed and filtered to measure the absolute abundance of every unique TCRbeta CDR3 rearrangement. Productive Simpson clonality was computed per sample as the square root of Simpson's diversity index over productive rearrangements. Not all clones reach the TCRdb copy of this immuneACCESS table, which keeps in-frame sequences only. Checked studies attribute under half of the gap to unresolved V genes and leave the rest unexplained. Clone size and the V and J calls come from that table; the DNA yielded D and trimming. This sample lists just over 300,000 clones; approximately 88% were detected once. More than 8.5% of the sample rests with the top ten.

Participants in the prospective study were aged roughly 18 to 89 years, lived in 20 to 30 United States geographic areas, and enrolled through a virtual design. In the prospective study, participants were assigned to cohorts based on the clinical history participants reported in a screening survey and a study questionnaire. Recovered participants in ImmuneRACE Cohort 3 were defined by two consecutive negative NP/OP PCR tests, clearance by a healthcare professional, or resolution of symptoms. Mobile phlebotomists in the prospective study collected whole blood, serum and a nasopharyngeal or oropharyngeal swab from every participant. Prospective study participants could optionally give additional blood draws and questionnaires over an approximately 2-month period. Before DNA extraction, prospective study blood samples were shipped either frozen or at room temperature.

The chain is assembled from TRBV19 and TRBJ2-3; 10 nucleotides in the junction match TRBD2. Input material: PBMCs or T cells enriched from blood (not recorded which). This TCR was recovered from a woman aged 18-35 years who had recovered from COVID-19. DNA sequence: TGTGCCAGTAGTCCTTGGACTAGCGGTACAGATACGCAGTATTTT. It translates as CASSPWTSGTDTQYF.